This passage covers 14 T cell receptor beta chains from one sample sequenced in a study of T cells in Graves' hyperthyroidism and ophthalmopathy. The source material, RNA transcripts, was used to amplify TCR beta CDR3 regions. The TCR CDR3 first-round RT-PCR relied on the HTBI primer set. TCRdb independently ran MiXCR on the multiplex PCR reads; one entry per CDR3 protein. The sample carries 360,000 or so distinct CDR3 sequences, 12% to 15% recorded once. The sequenced sample was blood. These receptors came from an older woman with Graves' ophthalmopathy.

The chain links TRBV5-1 to TRBJ2-3; D call uncertain. V gave up 0 bases and J gave up 5 bases, with 10 bases separating them. The CDR3 loop spans 14 amino acids. Germline V gene sequence: CDR1 SGHRS, CDR2 YFSETQ. The chain's CDR3 is CASSLGGQLDTQYF. The CDR3 DNA reads as TGCGCCAGCAGCTTGGGGGGTCAATTAGATACGCAGTATTTT.

The table lists this clonotype with many counts. The chain links TRBV2 to TRBJ1-1; the D gene is possibly TRBD1 (5 bases). Trimming took 8 bases from V and 1 from J, leaving 14 bases between them. The CDR3 is 14 amino acids. Germline V CDR1 and CDR2: SNHLY, FYNNEI. The DNA of the CDR3 is TGTGCCAGCCTCACGGGTCAGGGGAACACTGAAGCTTTCTTT. Residues: CASLTGQGNTEAFF.

This clonotype was picked up many times. This rearrangement joins TRBV20-1 to TRBJ2-7, with D unclear. V gave up 5 bases and J gave up 0 bases, with 11 bases separating them. The CDR3 is 13 residues long. The germline V gene has CDR1 DFQATT and CDR2 SNEGSKA (reference sequence). CDR3 nucleotides: TGCAGTGCTGCGAAGGTGGGCTCCTACGAGCAGTACTTC. Residues: CSAAKVGSYEQYF.

This clonotype has only a few counts. The V gene is TRBV7-6, the J gene TRBJ2-5; 9 nucleotides match TRBD2. Germline trimming cut 0 bases from V and 2 bases from J; bases unmatched to any gene: 4. CDR1 SGHVS and CDR2 FNYEAQ come from the germline V gene. CDR3 length: 16 amino acids. The CDR3 reads CASSLAVAGVQETQYF. For the CDR3, the DNA is TGTGCCAGCAGCTTAGCGGTAGCGGGAGTACAAGAGACCCAGTACTTC.

The J gene is TRBJ2-7, the V gene TRBV28, with TRBD2 matching over 16 bases. Germline trimming cut 6 bases from V and 2 bases from J; bases unmatched to any gene: 13. Germline V gene lookup returns CDR1 MDHEN and CDR2 SYDVKM. The CDR3 runs 19 residues. DNA for the CDR3: TGTGCCAGCAGCGGTACCGGGACTAGCGGGAGGGTCAATACCTACGAGCAGTACTTC. Its translation: CASSGTGTSGRVNTYEQYF.

V and J are TRBV6-5 and TRBJ1-6, with D unresolved. Per the germline V gene, CDR1 is MNHEY and CDR2 is SVGAGI. V shed 0 bases and J shed 10 bases, with 13 bases lying between them. This CDR3 is built from 15 residues. For the CDR3, the DNA is TGTGCCAGCAGTTACTCTCCCAACATGGGCTCACCCCTCCACTTT. It is translated as CASSYSPNMGSPLHF.

This clonotype was seen repeatedly, ten times or more. The V gene is TRBV29-1, the J gene TRBJ2-7, with 7 bases lining up with TRBD1. Trimming at V came to 5 bases and at J to 5 bases, leaving 6 bases not matched to a gene. The CDR3 totals 12 residues. Germline V gene data show CDR1 as SQVTM and CDR2 as ANQGSEA. CDR3 in DNA: TGCAGCGTTCGTACAGGGGTCGACGAGCAGTACTTC. This encodes CSVRTGVDEQYF.

This clonotype was counted at least ten times. The chain joins TRBV28 to TRBJ2-1; 9 nucleotides align to TRBD2. The trim removed 4 bases at V and 2 bases at J, leaving 6 bases unmatched. The germline CDR1 and CDR2 sequences are MDHEN and SYDVKM. This CDR3 is built from 16 residues. CDR3: CASSSLAGKAYNEQFF. In DNA, the CDR3 is TGTGCCAGCAGTTCCCTAGCGGGAAAAGCCTACAATGAGCAGTTCTTC.

This clonotype was observed at least ten times. The genes are TRBV11-2 and TRBJ1-1; D is possibly TRBD1 (5 bases). Trimming took 6 bases from V and 1 from J, leaving 18 bases between them. The CDR3 consists of 16 residues. Germline assignment: CDR1 SGHAT and CDR2 FQNNGV. The CDR3 DNA is TGTGCCAGCAGGATGGTTGGGGGAACGCGGAACACTGAAGCTTTCTTT. Protein sequence: CASRMVGGTRNTEAFF.

This clonotype was seen ten or more times. This rearrangement joins TRBV6-1 to TRBJ1-2; 8 bases map to TRBD1. The CDR3 covers 15 residues. After removal of 4 bases from V and 6 bases from J, the junction contained 10 bases not matched to a gene. Germline CDR1 is MNHNS and CDR2 is SASEGT. CDR3 region: CASSGAGGAKNGYTF. The CDR3 DNA reads as TGTGCCAGCAGTGGAGCAGGGGGCGCGAAGAATGGCTACACCTTC.

The chain links TRBV7-2 to TRBJ2-3; weak D call: TRBD2 (5 bases). CDR1 and CDR2 from the germline V gene are SGHTA and FQGNSA. V was shortened by 1 base and J by 4 bases, with 12 bases between the two germline ends. This CDR3 is 15 amino acids long. The CDR3 DNA follows: TGTGCCAGCAGCTTAGGAAGACTAAGTCCAGATACGCAGTATTTT. This codes for CASSLGRLSPDTQYF.

This clonotype showed up just a few times. The gene calls are TRBV9 and TRBJ2-1, with D tentatively TRBD2 (5 bases). The CDR3 runs 13 residues. Germline V lookup: CDR1 SGDLS, CDR2 YYNGEE. Trimming removed 4 bases from V and 8 bases from J, with 13 bases in between. CDR3 in amino acids: CASSPPRGYEQFF. The DNA of the CDR3 is TGTGCCAGCAGCCCCCCCCGGGGATATGAGCAGTTCTTC. Filled out from reference TRBV9 and TRBJ2-1, the complete variable domain reads DSGVTQTPKHLITATGQRVTLRCSPRSGDLSVYWYQQSLDQGLQFLIQYYNGEERAKGNILERFSAQQFPDLHSELNLSSLELGDSALYFCASSPPRGYEQFFGPGTRLTVL.

The table lists this clonotype with a few counts. The V call is TRBV4-1, the J call TRBJ2-5; a weak D match, TRBD1 (6 bases). Germline-derived CDR1 and CDR2 are MGHRA and YSYEKL. V was trimmed by 3 bases and J by 2 bases, leaving 10 bases between them. This CDR3 is 14 amino acids long. Here the CDR3 reads CASSHQGSQETQYF. In DNA form, the CDR3 reads TGCGCCAGCAGCCACCAGGGGTCTCAAGAGACCCAGTACTTC.

In its sample, this clonotype was seen many times. The chain has TRBV7-9 and TRBJ2-5; TRBD1 or TRBD2 may be the D gene (7 bases each). The germline V and J ends were trimmed by 5 bases and 5 bases, with 15 bases remaining between them. This CDR3 has 14 amino acids. Germline CDR1 and CDR2: SEHNR and FQNEAQ (reference sequence). In DNA form, the CDR3 reads TGTGCCAGCAGCCAGCCAGGGGGAGGGGAGACCCAGTACTTC. It translates to CASSQPGGGETQYF. Full variable domain (missing parts from reference TRBV7-9 and TRBJ2-5): DTGVSQNPRHKITKRGQNVTFRCDPISEHNRLYWYRQTLGQGPEFLTYFQNEAQLEKSRLLSDRFSAERPKGSFSTLEIQRTEQGDSAMYLCASSQPGGGETQYFGPGTRLLVL.